This is a list of T cell receptor beta chains from one sample in a study of cytomegalovirus exposure and HLA in healthy donors. Some clones are missing from TCRdb's copy, which holds only in-frame ones; the method was immunoSEQ multiplex PCR. The sample holds around 99,000 clones, roughly 82% seen once. The sample consisted of PBMCs. The receptors originated from a man aged 25 to 40 in good health and CMV-seropositive. Each CDR3 is given with its conserved first and last residue. Each record gives: V gene, D gene, clone size, J gene, CDR3 protein, CDR3 DNA. A D gene is named only where the DNA matches it firmly. Rows give clone size only sometimes, using once, few, many, or a class for an expanded clone.

>TRBV7-6|NA|few|TRBJ1-4
CASSLGQGINEKLFF
TGTGCCAGCAGCTTAGGTCAGGGTATTAATGAAAAACTGTTTTTT
>TRBV5-8|NA|NA|TRBJ2-1
CASRVGGSSYNEQFF
TGTGCCAGCCGGGTAGGGGGAAGCTCCTACAATGAGCAGTTCTTC
>TRBV5-1|TRBD1|NA|TRBJ2-2
CASSRGQGRTGELFF
TGCGCCAGCAGCCGGGGACAGGGTAGAACCGGGGAGCTGTTTTTT
>TRBV7-9|NA|few|TRBJ1-5
CASSRGADQPQHF
TGTGCCAGCAGCCGGGGGGCCGATCAGCCCCAGCATTTT
>TRBV5-4|NA|once|TRBJ2-5
CASSLEGAETQYF
TGTGCCAGCAGCTTGGAAGGGGCAGAGACCCAGTACTTC
>TRBV6-1|NA|NA|TRBJ1-4
CASSELFPTRVELFF
TGTGCCAGCAGTGAATTGTTCCCCACGCGGGTCGAACTGTTTTTT
>TRBV7-3|NA|NA|TRBJ1-1
CASRGSGGTEAFF
TGTGCCAGCAGAGGGTCGGGAGGGACTGAAGCTTTCTTT
>TRBV6-5|NA|NA|TRBJ1-2
CASSYSGGQHNYGYTF
TGTGCCAGCAGTTACTCTGGAGGGCAACACAACTATGGCTACACCTTC
>TRBV7-8|NA|NA|TRBJ2-5
CASSITGGLETQYF
TGTGCCAGCAGCATAACCGGGGGTCTGGAGACCCAGTACTTC
>TRBV27|TRBD1|NA|TRBJ1-5
CASSALGTGHQPQHF
TGTGCCAGCAGTGCCCTAGGGACAGGGCATCAGCCCCAGCATTTT
>TRBV7-6|NA|NA|TRBJ1-1
CASSLGQAITEAFF
TGTGCCAGCAGCTTAGGGCAGGCCATCACTGAAGCTTTCTTT
>TRBV9|TRBD2|NA|TRBJ2-2
CASSPFLGLAIGELFF
TGTGCCAGCAGCCCTTTTCTGGGACTAGCAATCGGGGAGCTGTTTTTT
>TRBV27|TRBD1|NA|TRBJ1-2
CASSLSDRVGYTF
TGTGCCAGCAGTTTATCGGACAGGGTAGGCTACACCTTC
>TRBV7-9|TRBD2|NA|TRBJ2-7
CSSSLGRLAGGPDLYEQYF
TGTTCCAGCAGCTTAGGTCGGCTAGCGGGGGGGCCGGATCTCTACGAGCAGTACTTC
>TRBV5-4|TRBD1|NA|TRBJ2-7
CASSSNRGQEAYEQYF
TGTGCCAGCAGCTCAAACAGGGGTCAAGAGGCATACGAGCAGTACTTC
>TRBV4-1|NA|NA|TRBJ1-4
CAGSRRGGGGPNEKLFF
TGCGCCGGCAGCCGAAGGGGGGGCGGGGGGCCTAATGAAAAACTGTTTTTT
>TRBV6-1|NA|NA|TRBJ2-7
CASSEYYRVGVGQYF
TGTGCCAGCAGTGAATACTACAGGGTAGGTGTCGGGCAGTACTTC
>TRBV6-5|NA|once|TRBJ2-7
CASRSQGNEQYF
TGTGCCAGCAGATCACAGGGAAACGAGCAGTACTTC
>TRBV30|NA|NA|TRBJ2-7
CAWRDTYEQYF
TGTGCCTGGAGAGACACCTACGAGCAGTACTTC
>TRBV30|NA|NA|TRBJ1-1
CAWNRQNPEAFF
TGTGCCTGGAACCGACAGAACCCCGAAGCTTTCTTT
>TRBV6-5|TRBD1|NA|TRBJ2-5
CASSFDRARETQYF
TGTGCCAGCAGTTTTGACAGGGCGAGGGAGACCCAGTACTTC
>TRBV7-2|NA|NA|TRBJ2-7
CASSLVTGPEQYF
TGTGCCAGCAGCTTAGTAACAGGCCCCGAGCAGTACTTC
>TRBV2|NA|few|TRBJ2-5
CASGPETQYF
TGTGCCAGCGGGCCAGAGACCCAGTACTTC
>TRBV9|NA|NA|TRBJ1-6
CASGSSFGGNNSPLHF
TGTGCCAGCGGTTCCAGTTTCGGGGGTAATAATTCACCCCTCCACTTT